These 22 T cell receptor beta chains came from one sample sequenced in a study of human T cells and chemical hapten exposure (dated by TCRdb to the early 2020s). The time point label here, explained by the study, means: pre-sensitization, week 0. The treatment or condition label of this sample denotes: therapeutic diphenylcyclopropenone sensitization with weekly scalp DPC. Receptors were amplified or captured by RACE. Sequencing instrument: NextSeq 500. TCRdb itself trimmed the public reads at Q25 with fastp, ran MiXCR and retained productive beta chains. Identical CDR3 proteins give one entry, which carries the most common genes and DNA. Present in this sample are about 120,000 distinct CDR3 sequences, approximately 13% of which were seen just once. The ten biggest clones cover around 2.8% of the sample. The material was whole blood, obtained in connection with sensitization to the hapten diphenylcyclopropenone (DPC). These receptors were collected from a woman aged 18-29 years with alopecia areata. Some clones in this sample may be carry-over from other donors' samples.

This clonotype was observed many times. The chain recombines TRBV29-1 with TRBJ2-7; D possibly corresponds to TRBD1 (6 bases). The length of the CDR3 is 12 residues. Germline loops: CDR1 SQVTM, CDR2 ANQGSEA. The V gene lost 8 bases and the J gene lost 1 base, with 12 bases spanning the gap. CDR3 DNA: TGCAGCTACACCGGACAGTCCTACGAGCAGTACTTC. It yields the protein CSYTGQSYEQYF.

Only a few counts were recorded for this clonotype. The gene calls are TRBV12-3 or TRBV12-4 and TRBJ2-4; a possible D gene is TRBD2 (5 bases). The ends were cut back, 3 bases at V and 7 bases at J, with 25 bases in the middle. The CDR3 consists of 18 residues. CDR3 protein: CASSFTRATRLSGNIQYF. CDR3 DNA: TGTGCCAGCAGTTTCACCCGGGCTACCCGACTGTCGGGGAACATTCAGTACTTC.

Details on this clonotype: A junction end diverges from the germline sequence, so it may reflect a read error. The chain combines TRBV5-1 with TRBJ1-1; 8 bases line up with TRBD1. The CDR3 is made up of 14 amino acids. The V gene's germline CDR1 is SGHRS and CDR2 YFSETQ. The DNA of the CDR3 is TGCGTCAGCAGTATACAGGGGGGCGGAACTGAAGCTTTCTTT. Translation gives CVSSIQGGGTEAFF.

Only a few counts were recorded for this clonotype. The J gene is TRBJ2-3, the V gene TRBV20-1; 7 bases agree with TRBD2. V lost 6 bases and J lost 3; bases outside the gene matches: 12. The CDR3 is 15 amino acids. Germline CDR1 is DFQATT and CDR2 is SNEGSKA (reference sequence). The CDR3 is CSARPGGRRTDTQYF. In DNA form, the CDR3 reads TGCAGTGCGAGACCCGGGGGGAGAAGGACAGATACGCAGTATTTT.

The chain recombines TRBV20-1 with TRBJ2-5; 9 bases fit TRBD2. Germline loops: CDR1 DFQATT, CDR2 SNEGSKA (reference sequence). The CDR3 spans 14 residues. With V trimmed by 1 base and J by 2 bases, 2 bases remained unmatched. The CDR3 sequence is CSARVSGGQETQYF. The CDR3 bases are TGCAGTGCTAGAGTTAGCGGGGGTCAAGAGACCCAGTACTTC.

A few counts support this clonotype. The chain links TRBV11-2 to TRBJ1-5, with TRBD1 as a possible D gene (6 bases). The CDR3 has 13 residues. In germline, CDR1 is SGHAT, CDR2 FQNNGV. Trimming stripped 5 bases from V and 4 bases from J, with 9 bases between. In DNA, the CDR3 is TGTGCCAGCAGCGCAGGGGTGAATCAGCCCCAGCATTTT. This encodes CASSAGVNQPQHF.

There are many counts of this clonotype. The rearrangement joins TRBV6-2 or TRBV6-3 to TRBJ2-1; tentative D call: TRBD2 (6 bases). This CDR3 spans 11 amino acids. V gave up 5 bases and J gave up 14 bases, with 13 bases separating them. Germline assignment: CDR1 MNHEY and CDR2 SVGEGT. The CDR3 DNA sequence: TGTGCCAGCAGTCGCGGGATTGGGGAGTTCTTC. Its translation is CASSRGIGEFF.

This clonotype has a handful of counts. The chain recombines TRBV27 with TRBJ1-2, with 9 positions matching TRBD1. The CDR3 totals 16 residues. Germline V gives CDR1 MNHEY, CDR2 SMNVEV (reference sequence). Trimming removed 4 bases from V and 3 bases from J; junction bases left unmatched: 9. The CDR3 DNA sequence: TGTGCCAGCAGTTCGGGGACAGGGAGGGAACACTATGGCTACACCTTC. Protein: CASSSGTGREHYGYTF.

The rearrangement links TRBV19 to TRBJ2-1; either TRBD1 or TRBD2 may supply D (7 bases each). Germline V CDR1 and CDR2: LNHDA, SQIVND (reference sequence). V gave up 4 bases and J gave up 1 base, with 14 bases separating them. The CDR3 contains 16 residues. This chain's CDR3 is CASSRLQGGSYNEQFF. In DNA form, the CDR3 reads TGTGCCAGTAGTAGGTTGCAGGGGGGGTCCTACAATGAGCAGTTCTTC.

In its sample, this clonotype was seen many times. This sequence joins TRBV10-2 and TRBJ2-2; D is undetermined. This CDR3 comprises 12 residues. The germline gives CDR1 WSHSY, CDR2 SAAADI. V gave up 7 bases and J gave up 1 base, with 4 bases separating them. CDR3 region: CASTRNTGELFF. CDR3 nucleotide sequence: TGCGCCAGCACGAGGAACACCGGGGAGCTGTTTTTT.

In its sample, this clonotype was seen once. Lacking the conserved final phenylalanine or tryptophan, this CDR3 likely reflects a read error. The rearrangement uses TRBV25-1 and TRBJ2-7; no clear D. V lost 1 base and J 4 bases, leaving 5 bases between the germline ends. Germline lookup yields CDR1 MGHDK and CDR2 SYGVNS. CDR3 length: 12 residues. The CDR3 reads CASSEFQYEQYL. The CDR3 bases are TGTGCCAGCAGTGAATTTCAATACGAGCAGTACCTC.

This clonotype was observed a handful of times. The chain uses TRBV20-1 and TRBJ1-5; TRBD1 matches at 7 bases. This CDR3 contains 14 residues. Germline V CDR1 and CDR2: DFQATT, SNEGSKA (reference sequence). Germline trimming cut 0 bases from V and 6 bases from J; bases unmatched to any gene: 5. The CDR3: CSARDGQAGQPQHF. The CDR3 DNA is TGCAGTGCTAGAGATGGACAGGCGGGTCAGCCCCAGCATTTT.

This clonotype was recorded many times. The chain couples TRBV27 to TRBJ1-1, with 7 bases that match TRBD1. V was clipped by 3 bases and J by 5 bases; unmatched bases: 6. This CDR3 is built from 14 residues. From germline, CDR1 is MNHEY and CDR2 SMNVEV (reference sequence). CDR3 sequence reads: CASSFQGGRTEAFF. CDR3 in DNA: TGTGCCAGCAGTTTTCAGGGGGGGAGAACTGAAGCTTTCTTT.

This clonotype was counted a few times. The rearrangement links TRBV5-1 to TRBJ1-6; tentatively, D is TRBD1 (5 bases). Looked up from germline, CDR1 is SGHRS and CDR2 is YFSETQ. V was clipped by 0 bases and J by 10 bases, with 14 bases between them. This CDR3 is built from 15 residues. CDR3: CASSLEGPTGSPLHF. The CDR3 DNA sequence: TGCGCCAGCAGCTTGGAGGGGCCAACGGGATCACCCCTCCACTTT.

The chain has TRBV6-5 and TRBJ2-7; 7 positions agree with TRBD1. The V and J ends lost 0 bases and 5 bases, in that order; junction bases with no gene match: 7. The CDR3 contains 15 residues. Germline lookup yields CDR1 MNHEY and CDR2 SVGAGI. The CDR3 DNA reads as TGTGCCAGCAGTTACTCTCCTAGGGGGCTGAACGAGCAGTACTTC. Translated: CASSYSPRGLNEQYF.

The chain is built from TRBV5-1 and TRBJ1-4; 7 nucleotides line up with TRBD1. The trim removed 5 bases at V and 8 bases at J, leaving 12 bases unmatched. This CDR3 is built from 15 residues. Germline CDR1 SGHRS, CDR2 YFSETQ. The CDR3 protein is CASRAGDRDYEKLFF. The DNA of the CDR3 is TGCGCCAGCAGAGCTGGGGACAGAGATTACGAAAAACTGTTTTTT.

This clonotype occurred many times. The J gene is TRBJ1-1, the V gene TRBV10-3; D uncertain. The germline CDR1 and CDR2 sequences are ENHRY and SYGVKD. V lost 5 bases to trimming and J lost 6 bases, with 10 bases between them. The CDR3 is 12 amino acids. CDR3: CAISPRTAEAFF. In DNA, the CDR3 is TGTGCCATCAGTCCCAGGACGGCTGAAGCTTTCTTT.

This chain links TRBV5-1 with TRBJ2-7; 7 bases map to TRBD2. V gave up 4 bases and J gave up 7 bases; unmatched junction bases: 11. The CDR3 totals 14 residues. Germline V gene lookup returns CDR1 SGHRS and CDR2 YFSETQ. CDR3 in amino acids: CASSRGDSSLEQYF. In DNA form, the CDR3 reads TGCGCCAGCAGCCGGGGGGACTCCTCCCTGGAGCAGTACTTC. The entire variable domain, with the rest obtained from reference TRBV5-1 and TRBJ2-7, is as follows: KAGVTQTPRYLIKTRGQQVTLSCSPISGHRSVSWYQQTPGQGLQFLFEYFSETQRNKGNFPGRFSGRQFSNSRSEMNVSTLELGDSALYLCASSRGDSSLEQYFGPGTRLTVT.

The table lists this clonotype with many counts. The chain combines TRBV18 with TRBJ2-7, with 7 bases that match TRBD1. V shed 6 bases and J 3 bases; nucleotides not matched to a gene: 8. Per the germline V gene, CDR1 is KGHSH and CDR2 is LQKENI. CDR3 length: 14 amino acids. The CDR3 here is CASSQERGLYEQYF. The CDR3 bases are TGTGCCAGCTCCCAGGAGAGGGGGCTCTACGAGCAGTACTTC. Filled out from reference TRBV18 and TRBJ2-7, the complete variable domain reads NAGVMQNPRHLVRRRGQEARLRCSPMKGHSHVYWYRQLPEEGLKFMVYLQKENIIDESGMPKERFSAEFPKEGPSILRIQQVVRGDSAAYFCASSQERGLYEQYFGPGTRLTVT.

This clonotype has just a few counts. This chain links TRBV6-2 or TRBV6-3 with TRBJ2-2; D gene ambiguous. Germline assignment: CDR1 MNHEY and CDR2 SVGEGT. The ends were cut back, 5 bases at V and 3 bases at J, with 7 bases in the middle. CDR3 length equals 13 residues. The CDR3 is CASSPDHTGELFF. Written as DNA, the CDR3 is TGTGCCAGCAGTCCCGACCACACCGGGGAGCTGTTTTTT.

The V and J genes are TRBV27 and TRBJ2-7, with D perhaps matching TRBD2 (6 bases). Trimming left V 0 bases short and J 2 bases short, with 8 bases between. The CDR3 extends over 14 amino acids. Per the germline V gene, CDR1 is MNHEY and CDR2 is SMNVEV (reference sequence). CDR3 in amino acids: CASSLSRLAYEQYF. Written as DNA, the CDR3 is TGTGCCAGCAGTTTATCCCGACTAGCCTACGAGCAGTACTTC.

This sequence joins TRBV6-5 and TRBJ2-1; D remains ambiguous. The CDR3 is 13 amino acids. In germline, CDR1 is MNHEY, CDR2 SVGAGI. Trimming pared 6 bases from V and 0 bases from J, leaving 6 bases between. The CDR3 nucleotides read TGTGCCAGCAGCCGAAGCTCCTACAATGAGCAGTTCTTC. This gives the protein CASSRSSYNEQFF.